This TCR beta chain was obtained from a study of OX40 agonist ivuxolimab in advanced cancers. The data were produced by immunoSEQ multiplex PCR, yet TCRdb's version contains in-frame clones alone and is incomplete. The top ten clones hold 18% of a sample with around 23,000 clones, approximately 80% of them seen once. The receptor's source is an adult with an advanced solid tumor such as melanoma, head and neck, liver or kidney cancer. Sequenced here: CD4+ or CD8+ T cells sorted from blood, sampled in a trial of the OX40 agonist ivuxolimab.

CDR3: CASSKSYGRIAEQYF. The CDR3 DNA follows: TGTGCCAGCAGCAAAAGCTACGGCAGAATTGCGGAGCAGTACTTC. The chain recombines TRBV21-1 with TRBJ2-7. TRBV21-1 is designated a pseudogene. CDR3 length: 15 residues.